Detailed here is one TCR beta chain. The sample is drawn from a study of T-cell memory formation after mild COVID-19. TCRdb reprocessed the 5' RACE reads via MiXCR and lists one record per CDR3 protein. The sample comprises 100,000 to 150,000 distinct CDR3 sequences, approximately 15% of which are singletons, and about 5% rests with the top ten. Sequenced input: PBMCs or a T cell subset sorted from them (not recorded which). This sequence originates from a man between 18 and 29 years old who had mild COVID-19 (a few samples of this study predate the infection). Cell type and time point are not known.

The CDR3 sequence: CASSLILGQSNTEAFF. The CDR3 DNA follows: TGTGCCAGCAGCCTAATACTCGGACAGTCAAACACTGAAGCTTTCTTT. The chain joins TRBV3-1 to TRBJ1-1; D may be TRBD1 (6 bases). The germline CDR1 and CDR2 sequences are LGHDT and YNNKEL (reference sequence). V lost 4 bases, J lost 2 bases, and 17 bases lay in between. The CDR3 length is 16 residues.